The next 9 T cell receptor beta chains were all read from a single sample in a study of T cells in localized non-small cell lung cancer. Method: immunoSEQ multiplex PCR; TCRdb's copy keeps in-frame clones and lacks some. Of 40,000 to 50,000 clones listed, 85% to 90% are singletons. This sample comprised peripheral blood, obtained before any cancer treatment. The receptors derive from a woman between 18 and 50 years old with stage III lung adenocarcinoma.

The CDR3 sequence is CASSQGAGASGYTF. CDR3 bases: TGCGCCAGCAGCCAAGGGGCAGGGGCTAGTGGCTACACCTTC. The chain links TRBV4-1 to TRBJ1-2; weak D call: TRBD1 (6 bases). Germline CDR1 and CDR2: MGHRA and YSYEKL. The CDR3 runs to 14 residues. V was pared by 1 base and J by 7 bases, with 13 bases between.

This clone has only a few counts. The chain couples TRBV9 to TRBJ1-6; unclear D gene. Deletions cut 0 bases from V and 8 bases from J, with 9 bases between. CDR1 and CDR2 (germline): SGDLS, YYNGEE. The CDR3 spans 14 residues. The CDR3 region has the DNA TGTGCCAGCAGCGTAGCGGGTTATCATTCACCCCTCCACTTT. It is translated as CASSVAGYHSPLHF.

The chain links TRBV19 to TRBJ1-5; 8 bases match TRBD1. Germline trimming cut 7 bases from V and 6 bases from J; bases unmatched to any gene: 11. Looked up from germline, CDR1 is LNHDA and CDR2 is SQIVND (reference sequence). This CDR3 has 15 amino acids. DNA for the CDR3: TGTGCCAGTAAATCCTCGGACAGGGAGCTTCAGCCCCAGCATTTT. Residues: CASKSSDRELQPQHF.

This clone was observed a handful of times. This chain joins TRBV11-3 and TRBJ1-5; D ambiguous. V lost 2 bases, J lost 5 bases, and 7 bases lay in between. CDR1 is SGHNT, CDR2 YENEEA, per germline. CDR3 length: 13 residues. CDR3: CASSLFNDQPQHF. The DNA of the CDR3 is TGTGCCAGCAGCTTATTTAACGATCAGCCCCAGCATTTT.

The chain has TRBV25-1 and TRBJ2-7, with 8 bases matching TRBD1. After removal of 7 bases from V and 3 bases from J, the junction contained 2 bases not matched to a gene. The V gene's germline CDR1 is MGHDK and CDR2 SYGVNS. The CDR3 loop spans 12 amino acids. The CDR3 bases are TGTGCCAGCACGGGGACAGGCTACGAGCAGTACTTC. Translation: CASTGTGYEQYF.

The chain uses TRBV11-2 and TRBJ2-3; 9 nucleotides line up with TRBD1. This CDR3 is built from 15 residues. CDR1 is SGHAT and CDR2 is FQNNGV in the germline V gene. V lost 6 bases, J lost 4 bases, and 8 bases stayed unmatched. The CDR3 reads CASRTGTGRPDTQYF. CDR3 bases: TGTGCCAGCAGAACCGGGACAGGGAGACCAGATACGCAGTATTTT.

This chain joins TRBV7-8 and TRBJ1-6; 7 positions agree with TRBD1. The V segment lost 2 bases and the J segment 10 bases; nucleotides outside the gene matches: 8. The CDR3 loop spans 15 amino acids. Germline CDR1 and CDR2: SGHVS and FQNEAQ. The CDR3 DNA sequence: TGTGCCAGCAGCTTAATTGACAGGGTCGGCTCACCCCTCCACTTT. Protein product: CASSLIDRVGSPLHF.

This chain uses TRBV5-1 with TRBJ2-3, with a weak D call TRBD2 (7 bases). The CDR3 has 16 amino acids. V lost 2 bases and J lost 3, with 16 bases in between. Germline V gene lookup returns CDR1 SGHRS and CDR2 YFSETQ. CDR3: CASSFRGAPLTDTQYF. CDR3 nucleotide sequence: TGCGCCAGCAGCTTCCGGGGGGCCCCCCTGACAGATACGCAGTATTTT.

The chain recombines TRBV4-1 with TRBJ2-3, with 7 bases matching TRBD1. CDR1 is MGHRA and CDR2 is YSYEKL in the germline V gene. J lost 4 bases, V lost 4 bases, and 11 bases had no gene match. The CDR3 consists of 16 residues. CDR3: CASSRGQPGGPDTQYF. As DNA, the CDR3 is TGCGCCAGCAGCCGGGGACAGCCCGGCGGACCAGATACGCAGTATTTT.